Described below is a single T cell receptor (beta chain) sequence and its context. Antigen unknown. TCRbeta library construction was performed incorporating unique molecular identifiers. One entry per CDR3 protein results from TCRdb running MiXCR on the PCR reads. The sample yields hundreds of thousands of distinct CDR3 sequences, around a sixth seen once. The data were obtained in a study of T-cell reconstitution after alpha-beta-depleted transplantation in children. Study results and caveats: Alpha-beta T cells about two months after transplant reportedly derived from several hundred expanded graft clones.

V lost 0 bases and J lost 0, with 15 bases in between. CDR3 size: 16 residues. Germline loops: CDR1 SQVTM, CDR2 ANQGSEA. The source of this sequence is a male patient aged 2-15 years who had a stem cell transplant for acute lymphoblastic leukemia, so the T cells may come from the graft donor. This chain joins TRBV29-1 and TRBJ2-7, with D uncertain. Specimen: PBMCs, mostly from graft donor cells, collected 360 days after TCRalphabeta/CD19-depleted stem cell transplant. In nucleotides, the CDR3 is TGCAGCGTTGAAGATCGATCGGTCGGCGTCTCCTACGAGCAGTACTTC. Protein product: CSVEDRSVGVSYEQYF.